The clone carrying this TCR beta chain was picked up a small number of times. Its specificity is unknown. These data are taken from a study of identical twins. Template switching introduced a universal primer site, and the cDNA bore unique molecular identifiers. TCRdb processed the 5' RACE reads anew with MiXCR; each CDR3 protein has one entry. The repertoire holds 1.5 million to 2 million distinct CDR3 sequences, with more than 30% as singletons. After removal of 0 bases from V and 5 bases from J, the junction contained 8 bases not matched to a gene. CDR1 SGHRS and CDR2 YFSETQ come from the germline V gene. The length of the CDR3 is 16 residues. Study-wide points: Because invariant MAIT and iNKT cells could be present, zero-insertion analyses could be partly confounded. An excess of low generation probability was shown by twin-shared out-of-frame alpha sequences. Out-of-frame TCR alpha sharing observed in monozygotic twins exceeded model estimates.

The origin of this receptor is a newborn girl in good health. The chain carries TRBV5-1 and TRBJ2-5; 9 positions match TRBD1. Sequences were obtained from cord blood. This CDR3 reads CASSLGDREESETQYF. As DNA, the CDR3 is TGCGCCAGCAGCTTGGGGGACAGGGAGGAGAGTGAGACCCAGTACTTC.